A selection of T cell receptor beta chains follows, all from one sample in a study of T cell repertoires in cytomegalovirus infection. One entry per CDR3 protein results from TCRdb running MiXCR on the reads. The data show more than 250,000 distinct CDR3 sequences, roughly 13% seen once. The specimen sequenced was PBMCs. Receptors originate from a human donor in good health (CMV status not recorded). Some clones in this sample may be carry-over from other donors' samples. Both conserved end residues are part of each CDR3. D genes are given only for firm matches. The size field is filled for only some rows; it gives once, few, many or a size class.

DNA: TGTGCCAGCAGCAGGGTTGCGGGAGGGTTCTACGAGCAGTACTTC
CDR3: CASSRVAGGFYEQYF
V: TRBV6-5
J: TRBJ2-7
size: -
D: TRBD2

DNA: TGTGCCAGCAGCTTTCGACCCATGAACACTGAAGCTTTCTTT
CDR3: CASSFRPMNTEAFF
V: TRBV7-9
J: TRBJ1-1
size: many
D: -

DNA: TGTGCCAGCAGCTTAGATGGGGCCACCTATGGCTACACCTTC
CDR3: CASSLDGATYGYTF
V: TRBV7-2
J: TRBJ1-2
size: many
D: -

DNA: TGTGCCAGCAGTTTTTTGGCCGGACGGTTGAACACTGAAGCTTTCTTT
CDR3: CASSFLAGRLNTEAFF
V: TRBV28
J: TRBJ1-1
size: many
D: -

DNA: TGTGCCAGCAGCTTAGATTCAGCAGGCCCGTCGGGACAGGTAAACTACGAGCAGTACTTC
CDR3: CASSLDSAGPSGQVNYEQYF
V: TRBV7-2
J: TRBJ2-7
size: many
D: TRBD1

DNA: TGTGCCAGCAGCTTAGGGGCAAACAGCGGAGGCTACACCTTC
CDR3: CASSLGANSGGYTF
V: TRBV7-2
J: TRBJ1-2
size: many
D: -

DNA: TGCGCCAGCAGCCAAGATTTACAGGAGAGCTCCTACGAGCAGTACTTC
CDR3: CASSQDLQESSYEQYF
V: TRBV4-3
J: TRBJ2-7
size: many
D: -

DNA: TGTGCCAGCAGCTACCATCCGCGGAGGACCCAAGAGACCCAGTACTTC
CDR3: CASSYHPRRTQETQYF
V: TRBV6-6
J: TRBJ2-5
size: many
D: -

DNA: TGTGCCAGCAGCGTAGGGACAGCCTTCTCCTACGAGCAGTACTTC
CDR3: CASSVGTAFSYEQYF
V: TRBV5-6
J: TRBJ2-7
size: few
D: TRBD1

DNA: TGTGCCAGCAGTTGGGACTACGTAAATGAGCAGTTCTTC
CDR3: CASSWDYVNEQFF
V: TRBV27
J: TRBJ2-1
size: few
D: TRBD2

DNA: TGTGCCAGCTCTCCTCGTGGGGATAGCAATCAGCCCCAGCATTTT
CDR3: CASSPRGDSNQPQHF
V: TRBV11-2
J: TRBJ1-5
size: few
D: -

DNA: TGCAGTGCTAGAGGGGAAGGGGGGGCTTGGGGAGAAAATGAGCAGTTCTTC
CDR3: CSARGEGGAWGENEQFF
V: TRBV20-1
J: TRBJ2-1
size: few
D: -

DNA: TGCAGTGCTCCAGGACTAGTGATGTACAATGAGCAGTTCTTC
CDR3: CSAPGLVMYNEQFF
V: TRBV20-1
J: TRBJ2-1
size: -
D: TRBD2

DNA: TGCAGTGCTAGTGGAGGACTAGCGTACGAGCAGTACTTC
CDR3: CSASGGLAYEQYF
V: TRBV20-1
J: TRBJ2-7
size: -
D: TRBD2

DNA: TGTGCCAGCACCTACTCGTCAAAGAACAATGAGCAGTTCTTC
CDR3: CASTYSSKNNEQFF
V: TRBV28
J: TRBJ2-1
size: -
D: -

DNA: TGCAGTGCCAAGTGGGAGTACGACAATGAGCAGTTCTTC
CDR3: CSAKWEYDNEQFF
V: TRBV20-1
J: TRBJ2-1
size: many
D: -

DNA: TGTGCCAGCATGCGCGGTGGGGCGGTGAGCTCCTACGAGCAGTACTTC
CDR3: CASMRGGAVSSYEQYF
V: TRBV28
J: TRBJ2-7
size: many
D: -

DNA: TGTGCCAGCAGCCAAGATACGGGAAAAGTGGATCAGCCCCAGCATTTT
CDR3: CASSQDTGKVDQPQHF
V: TRBV14
J: TRBJ1-5
size: few
D: -

DNA: TGTGCCAGCAGCTCCAGTGTGGTAGCCTATGGCTACACCTTC
CDR3: CASSSSVVAYGYTF
V: TRBV3-1
J: TRBJ1-2
size: -
D: -

DNA: TGTGCCAGCAGTTATGGGTACACTGAAGCTTTCTTT
CDR3: CASSYGYTEAFF
V: TRBV12-3/TRBV12-4
J: TRBJ1-1
size: -
D: -

DNA: TGTGCCAGCAGCCACGGGATGGGTGGAACCGGGGAGCTGTTTTTT
CDR3: CASSHGMGGTGELFF
V: TRBV7-2
J: TRBJ2-2
size: many
D: -

DNA: TGTGCCAGCAGCTTAGTTTCACGACTAGCGGGAGAGGCTTTCTACAATGAGCAGTTCTTC
CDR3: CASSLVSRLAGEAFYNEQFF
V: TRBV7-2
J: TRBJ2-1
size: many
D: TRBD2

DNA: TGTGCCAGCAGCAGCGGGGGGGGAGCCACAGATACGCAGTATTTT
CDR3: CASSSGGGATDTQYF
V: TRBV12-3/TRBV12-4
J: TRBJ2-3
size: many
D: TRBD2

DNA: TGTGCCAGCAGCCAAAGGAGGACTAGCGGAAACTACGAGCAGTACTTC
CDR3: CASSQRRTSGNYEQYF
V: TRBV14
J: TRBJ2-7
size: few
D: TRBD2

DNA: TGTGCCATCAGTGACCAAGGGGGGAGAGTTACACATGAGCAGTTCTTC
CDR3: CAISDQGGRVTHEQFF
V: TRBV10-3
J: TRBJ2-1
size: -
D: -

DNA: TGTGCCAGCAGTTTATCGCAGGGGAGCTCCTACAATGAGCAGTTCTTC
CDR3: CASSLSQGSSYNEQFF
V: TRBV27
J: TRBJ2-1
size: few
D: -

DNA: TGTGCCAGCAGCACGTCGGGACAGGGTTATGGCTACACCTTC
CDR3: CASSTSGQGYGYTF
V: TRBV7-9
J: TRBJ1-2
size: -
D: TRBD1

DNA: TGCGCCAGCAGCCAAGCCTCGACAGGCTGGGATGAAAAACTGTTTTTT
CDR3: CASSQASTGWDEKLFF
V: TRBV4-1
J: TRBJ1-4
size: -
D: -

DNA: TGTGCCAGCAGTTACTCGAGAAGCAGGGTCGGCGAAAAACTGTTTTTT
CDR3: CASSYSRSRVGEKLFF
V: TRBV6-2/TRBV6-3
J: TRBJ1-4
size: few
D: -

DNA: TGCAGTGCTAAAGCGTGGGCCACAGATACGCAGTATTTT
CDR3: CSAKAWATDTQYF
V: TRBV20-1
J: TRBJ2-3
size: many
D: -

DNA: TGTGCCAGCAGTTTAGGGCCCCGGGGGACTGAAGCTTTCTTT
CDR3: CASSLGPRGTEAFF
V: TRBV12-3/TRBV12-4
J: TRBJ1-1
size: few
D: -

DNA: TGTGCCAGCAGCGCGATAGGTCCGGGATCATCATGGAACACTGAAGCTTTCTTT
CDR3: CASSAIGPGSSWNTEAFF
V: TRBV3-1
J: TRBJ1-1
size: -
D: -

DNA: TGTGCCAGCAGCTTAGGCCCGGACGCCAAGCCGACCCAGTACTTC
CDR3: CASSLGPDAKPTQYF
V: TRBV11-2
J: TRBJ2-5
size: many
D: -

DNA: TGTGCCAGCAGTTACGGGAGCCTGGCTGGTCCCTACGAGCAGTACTTC
CDR3: CASSYGSLAGPYEQYF
V: TRBV6-2/TRBV6-3
J: TRBJ2-7
size: few
D: -

DNA: TGCAGTGCTAGAGATTCTTTGAAGCGGTTCTCCTACGAGCAGTACTTC
CDR3: CSARDSLKRFSYEQYF
V: TRBV20-1
J: TRBJ2-7
size: few
D: -

DNA: TGCAGCGTTGATGAAGCTTTCTTT
CDR3: CSVDEAFF
V: TRBV29-1
J: TRBJ1-1
size: few
D: -

DNA: TGTGCCAGCAGCTTCCGGACAGGCAATAATGAAAAACTGTTTTTT
CDR3: CASSFRTGNNEKLFF
V: TRBV9
J: TRBJ1-4
size: -
D: TRBD1

DNA: TGTGCCAGCAGTCAGGGACAGATCTACGAGCAGTACTTC
CDR3: CASSQGQIYEQYF
V: TRBV2
J: TRBJ2-7
size: many
D: TRBD1

DNA: TGTGCCAGTAGCAAGACAGGACAGACCGGGGAGCTGTTTTTT
CDR3: CASSKTGQTGELFF
V: TRBV19
J: TRBJ2-2
size: few
D: -

DNA: TGTGCCAGCAGTTTGCGGCTAGCGGACTTGATCCGGCCTTTAACAGATACGCAGTATTTT
CDR3: CASSLRLADLIRPLTDTQYF
V: TRBV28
J: TRBJ2-3
size: -
D: TRBD2

DNA: TGCAGTGCTAGAGACCTCCGACAGGGCGGCAATCAGCCCCAGCATTTT
CDR3: CSARDLRQGGNQPQHF
V: TRBV20-1
J: TRBJ1-5
size: few
D: TRBD1